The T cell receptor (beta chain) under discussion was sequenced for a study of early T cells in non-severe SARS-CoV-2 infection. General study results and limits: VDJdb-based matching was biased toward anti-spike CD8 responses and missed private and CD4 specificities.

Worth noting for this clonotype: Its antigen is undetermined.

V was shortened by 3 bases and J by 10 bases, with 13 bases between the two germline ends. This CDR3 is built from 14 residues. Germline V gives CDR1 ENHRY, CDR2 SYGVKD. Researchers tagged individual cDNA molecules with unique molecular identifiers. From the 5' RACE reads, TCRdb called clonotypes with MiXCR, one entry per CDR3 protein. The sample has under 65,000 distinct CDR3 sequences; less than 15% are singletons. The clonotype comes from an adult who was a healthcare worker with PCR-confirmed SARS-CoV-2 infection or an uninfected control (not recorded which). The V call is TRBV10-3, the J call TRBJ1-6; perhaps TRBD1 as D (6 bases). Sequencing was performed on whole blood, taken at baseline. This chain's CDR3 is CAISDEGGRSPLHF. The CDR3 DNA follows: TGTGCCATCAGTGACGAGGGGGGAAGATCACCCCTCCACTTT.